Below, 15 T cell receptor beta chains from the same sample are listed, as sequenced in a study of graft-versus-host responses after intestinal transplantation. Their antigen targets remain unknown. Clones were read by immunoSEQ multiplex PCR, and TCRdb kept only the in-frame ones, dropping some. The sample carries about 97,000 clones, less than 95% recorded once. The material was unstimulated CD8+ T cells sorted from spleen or lymph node cells, obtained before transplant. These TCRs come from a human donor who was the organ donor for an intestinal transplant.

The chain joins TRBV6-1 to TRBJ2-7; 7 nucleotides match TRBD1. Germline CDR1 MNHNS, CDR2 SASEGT. The length of the CDR3 is 15 residues. Germline trimming cut 5 bases from V and 4 bases from J; bases unmatched to any gene: 11. The CDR3 coding sequence is TGTGCCAGCAGTTTACTTGGGACAGAACATTACGAGCAGTACTTC. Translated: CASSLLGTEHYEQYF.

This chain links TRBV5-4 with TRBJ2-5, with D possibly TRBD2 on 6 matching bases. This CDR3 region has 15 residues. V dropped 1 base and J dropped 1 base, with 11 bases sitting between them. The germline V gene encodes CDR1 SGHNT and CDR2 YYREEE (reference sequence). The CDR3 is CASSLWSGPQETQYF. The CDR3 region has the DNA TGTGCCAGCAGCTTGTGGAGCGGGCCCCAAGAGACCCAGTACTTC.

This chain links TRBV10-2 with TRBJ1-2; TRBD1 might be the D (6 bases). This CDR3 has 13 amino acids. V was trimmed by 0 bases and J by 4 bases, leaving 6 bases between them. From germline, CDR1 is WSHSY and CDR2 SAAADI. The CDR3 is CASSESGGYGYTF. CDR3 DNA: TGCGCCAGCAGTGAGTCAGGGGGCTATGGCTACACCTTC.

This chain joins TRBV7-9 and TRBJ2-1; D gene unclear. This CDR3 contains 13 residues. V lost 3 bases, J lost 6 bases, and 9 bases lay in between. Germline lookup yields CDR1 SEHNR and CDR2 FQNEAQ (reference sequence). CDR3 coding DNA: TGTGCCAGCAGCTTTCCCGTGTTCAATGAGCAGTTCTTC. It codes for CASSFPVFNEQFF.

This chain joins TRBV6-5 and TRBJ2-7, with 11 positions matching TRBD2. CDR1 is MNHEY and CDR2 is SVGAGI in the germline V gene. After removal of 5 bases from V and 6 bases from J, the junction contained 6 bases not matched to a gene. CDR3 size: 14 residues. Here the CDR3 reads CASSPPSGRIEQYF. For the CDR3, the DNA is TGTGCCAGCAGTCCACCTAGCGGGAGGATCGAGCAGTACTTC.

V is TRBV2 and J is TRBJ1-5; a possible D gene is TRBD1 (5 bases). This CDR3 is 11 amino acids long. Trimming left V 2 bases short and J 11 bases short, with 7 bases between. The germline V gene encodes CDR1 SNHLY and CDR2 FYNNEI. The CDR3: CASSEWGSQHF. The CDR3 DNA reads as TGTGCCAGCAGTGAATGGGGCTCCCAGCATTTT.

The J gene is TRBJ2-7, the V gene TRBV6-6; maybe TRBD2 (6 bases). V gave up 6 bases and J gave up 13 bases, with 19 bases separating them. This CDR3 is built from 12 residues. CDR1 MNHNY and CDR2 SVGAGI come from the germline V gene (reference sequence). The CDR3 sequence is CASSPGTSEGYF. The CDR3 bases are TGTGCCAGCAGCCCCGGGACTTCCGAGGGATACTTC.

J is TRBJ1-2 and V is TRBV13; D remains ambiguous. The CDR3 runs to 14 residues. Per germline, CDR1 PRHDT and CDR2 FYEKMQ (reference sequence). V was clipped by 5 bases and J by 0 bases, with 10 bases between them. CDR3: CASSTRGANYGYTF. In DNA, the CDR3 is TGTGCCAGCAGCACCCGGGGAGCTAACTATGGCTACACCTTC.

The chain recombines TRBV10-3 with TRBJ2-5; TRBD1 aligns across 8 bases. Germline V gene lookup returns CDR1 ENHRY and CDR2 SYGVKD. The length of the CDR3 is 17 residues. V lost 0 bases to trimming and J lost 7 bases; unmatched junction nucleotides: 13. CDR3 sequence (DNA): TGTGCCATCAGTGAGTCCACCGACAGGGGTTCTGGCGGGACCCAGTACTTC. Amino acids: CAISESTDRGSGGTQYF.

This clone was recorded once. The CDR3: CAWSVGTASYEQYF. CDR3 nucleotide sequence: TGTGCCTGGAGTGTCGGGACAGCTTCCTACGAGCAGTACTTC. The V call is TRBV30, the J call TRBJ2-7, with 7 nucleotides matching TRBD1. J gave up 1 base and V 0 bases, and 3 bases lay outside the gene matches. This CDR3 spans 14 amino acids. CDR1 is GTSNPN, CDR2 SVGIG, per germline (reference sequence).

The chain recombines TRBV7-8 with TRBJ1-3; 10 bases are shared with TRBD1. CDR3 length equals 14 residues. With V trimmed by 0 bases and J by 11 bases, 4 bases remained unmatched. CDR1 SGHVS and CDR2 FQNEAQ come from the germline V gene. CDR3 coding DNA: TGTGCCAGCAGCTTAGCGGGACAGGGGCACGCCATATATTTT. This codes for CASSLAGQGHAIYF. Variable domain in full (rest from reference TRBV7-8 and TRBJ1-3): GAGVSQSPRYKVAKRGQDVALRCDPISGHVSLFWYQQALGQGPEFLTYFQNEAQLDKSGLPSDRFFAERPEGSVSTLKIQRTQQEDSAVYLCASSLAGQGHAIYFGEGSWLTVV.

The chain carries TRBV18 and TRBJ1-5; TRBD1 might be the D (6 bases). This CDR3 has 14 residues. Germline CDR1 and CDR2: KGHSH and LQKENI. V gave up 5 bases and J gave up 7 bases, with 15 bases separating them. This CDR3 is CASSSYRVRQPQHF. In DNA form, the CDR3 reads TGTGCCAGCTCATCATACAGGGTCAGGCAGCCCCAGCATTTT.

The rearrangement uses TRBV10-2 and TRBJ2-1, with 10 bases matching TRBD2. After removal of 4 bases from V and 4 bases from J, the junction contained 4 bases not matched to a gene. The CDR3 runs 15 residues. Germline CDR1 is WSHSY and CDR2 is SAAADI. Written as DNA, the CDR3 is TGCGCCAGCAGTGTACTAGCGGGGATTTACAATGAGCAGTTCTTC. Its translation: CASSVLAGIYNEQFF.

Here the CDR3 DNA reads TGTGCCAGCAGTGAAACCTGGCTAGCGGGGGCGGTTAACAATGAGCAGTTCTTC. The encoded protein is CASSETWLAGAVNNEQFF. The chain combines TRBV6-1 with TRBJ2-1; 10 positions match TRBD2. The CDR3 runs 18 residues. CDR1 and CDR2 (germline): MNHNS, SASEGT. Unmatched junction bases numbered 12, after V lost 2 bases and J lost 5 bases.

V usage is TRBV9 and J usage is TRBJ2-5; no definite D call. CDR1 and CDR2 (germline): SGDLS, YYNGEE. Trimming stripped 5 bases from V and 2 bases from J, with 10 bases between. This CDR3 is built from 13 residues. The CDR3 region has the DNA TGTGCCAGCAGTACCATCACACAAGAGACCCAGTACTTC. Translated: CASSTITQETQYF.